Each of the 28 T cell receptor beta chains below was sequenced from the same sample in a study of cytomegalovirus exposure and HLA in healthy donors. The PCR contained 60 Vbeta and 13 Jbeta primers. The repertoire was sequenced with immunoSEQ multiplex PCR; TCRdb's copy has only in-frame clones and lacks some. This table has under 90,000 clones, just under 90% appearing once. Sequenced material: PBMCs. The source of these receptors is a man aged 18 to 35 in good health and CMV-seronegative.

In DNA form, the CDR3 reads TGTGCCATCAGTGAGTCGATACAGCACACTGAAGCTTTCTTT. Protein product: CAISESIQHTEAFF. The chain couples TRBV10-3 to TRBJ1-1; D is ambiguous. Trimming took off 0 bases at V and 3 bases at J, with 8 bases between the two ends. Germline values: CDR1 ENHRY, CDR2 SYGVKD. The length of the CDR3 is 14 residues.

The genes are TRBV7-2 and TRBJ2-7; 7 nucleotides align to TRBD1. Germline V gene data show CDR1 as SGHTA and CDR2 as FQGNSA. Germline trimming cut 1 base from V and 5 bases from J; bases unmatched to any gene: 5. The CDR3 length is 14 residues. Here the CDR3 DNA reads TGTGCCAGCAGCTTAGACAGGGGTGCCCACGAGCAGTACTTC. Translation: CASSLDRGAHEQYF.

The genes are TRBV28 and TRBJ1-4; 7 nucleotides match TRBD1. V lost 2 bases to trimming and J lost 7 bases; unmatched junction nucleotides: 16. The CDR3 has 18 amino acids. Germline V gene sequence: CDR1 MDHEN, CDR2 SYDVKM. CDR3: CASSLSPRGYDSGEKLFF. DNA of the CDR3: TGTGCCAGCAGTTTAAGCCCCAGGGGGTATGATTCCGGTGAAAAACTGTTTTTT.

This clone was picked up a small number of times. The chain joins TRBV27 to TRBJ1-2; D gene unclear. The CDR3 runs to 14 residues. Germline values: CDR1 MNHEY, CDR2 SMNVEV (reference sequence). Trimming removed 4 bases from V and 0 bases from J, with 9 bases in between. The CDR3 region is CASSSNGANYGYTF. CDR3 nucleotides: TGTGCCAGCAGTTCGAACGGAGCTAACTATGGCTACACCTTC.

This chain uses TRBV7-2 with TRBJ1-1; D not resolved. This CDR3 is 14 amino acids long. V lost 3 bases and J 1 base, leaving 9 bases between the germline ends. CDR1 is SGHTA, CDR2 FQGNSA, per germline. The CDR3 reads CASSFLRQNTEAFF. CDR3 DNA sequence: TGTGCCAGCAGCTTCCTGCGACAGAACACTGAAGCTTTCTTT.

V usage is TRBV5-4 and J usage is TRBJ2-7; 7 bases align to TRBD1. Per germline, CDR1 SGHNT and CDR2 YYREEE (reference sequence). The length of the CDR3 is 15 residues. The V gene end was trimmed by 4 bases and the J gene end by 1 base; junction bases not matched to a gene: 8. CDR3 protein: CASSTYRTGSYEQYF. CDR3 nucleotide sequence: TGTGCCAGCAGCACCTACAGGACAGGATCCTACGAGCAGTACTTC.

The chain has TRBV21-1 and TRBJ1-5; the table's D call, TRBD1, was not checked against the DNA. TRBV21-1 is deemed a pseudogene. CDR3 size: 13 residues. The CDR3 loop reads CAIGVNSNQPQHF. The CDR3 DNA is TGTGCCATAGGGGTTAATAGCAATCAGCCCCAGCATTTT.

The chain has TRBV7-9 and TRBJ2-7; 11 bases match TRBD1. CDR3 length: 15 amino acids. Germline V gives CDR1 SEHNR, CDR2 FQNEAQ (reference sequence). J gave up 7 bases and V 5 bases, and 10 bases lay outside the gene matches. The CDR3 loop is CASSPWTGGLEEQYF. DNA for the CDR3: TGTGCCAGCAGCCCCTGGACAGGGGGCCTGGAGGAGCAGTACTTC.

The chain has TRBV19 and TRBJ2-3; TRBD1 matches 11 bases. The CDR3 extends over 15 amino acids. CDR1 and CDR2 from the germline V gene are LNHDA and SQIVND (reference sequence). V was clipped by 4 bases and J by 5 bases; unmatched bases: 5. CDR3 in amino acids: CASSRDRGFEDTQYF. The CDR3, as DNA: TGTGCCAGTAGTAGGGACAGGGGGTTTGAAGATACGCAGTATTTT.

V gene TRBV5-1 combines with J gene TRBJ2-6; TRBD1 is a possible D gene (6 bases). This CDR3 contains 15 residues. Trimming took 7 bases from V and 2 from J, leaving 13 bases between them. The germline V gene encodes CDR1 SGHRS and CDR2 YFSETQ. CDR3 coding DNA: TGCGCCAGCCCTCTCAAGGGGGCTGGGGCCAACGTCCTGACTTTC. Protein product: CASPLKGAGANVLTF.

Written as DNA, the CDR3 is TGTGCCAGCAGCTTATCGACAGGGGGCCGGGAGCAGTTCTTC. Its translation: CASSLSTGGREQFF. The chain uses TRBV11-1 and TRBJ2-1; TRBD1 agrees at 10 bases. The CDR3 covers 14 residues. Germline lookup yields CDR1 SGHAT and CDR2 FQDESV (reference sequence). Germline trimming cut 2 bases from V and 10 bases from J; bases unmatched to any gene: 5.

The chain uses TRBV6-4 and TRBJ2-3; D may be TRBD2 (6 bases). CDR3 length: 16 residues. Trimming shortened V by 5 bases and J by 0 bases, and 15 bases separated the two germline ends. CDR1 and CDR2 (germline): MRHNA, SNTAGT. CDR3 coding DNA: TGTGCCAGCAGTCCTTCCCGGGGGACTAGCACAGATACGCAGTATTTT. Its protein product is CASSPSRGTSTDTQYF.

The chain recombines TRBV2 with TRBJ2-7; D may be TRBD1 (5 bases). Per the germline V gene, CDR1 is SNHLY and CDR2 is FYNNEI. The CDR3 is 16 amino acids. Trimming cost V 7 bases and J 2 bases, with 21 bases left between them. CDR3 loop: CASTQNQGRGPYEQYF. In DNA, the CDR3 is TGTGCCAGCACTCAGAATCAGGGAAGGGGCCCCTACGAGCAGTACTTC.

This chain links TRBV7-2 with TRBJ2-7, with D hard to call. Per germline, CDR1 SGHTA and CDR2 FQGNSA. CDR3 size: 16 residues. V was pared by 2 bases and J by 7 bases, with 21 bases between. The CDR3 DNA reads TGTGCCAGCAGCTTAAACACTATCGCGTCCGTTGGGGAGCAGTACTTC. This codes for CASSLNTIASVGEQYF.

The chain combines TRBV23-1 with TRBJ2-7; 7 bases are a match to TRBD2. TRBV23-1 counts as an open reading frame of uncertain function. CDR3 size: 16 residues. V trimming: 1 base; J trimming: 2 bases; junction bases outside the gene matches: 8. CDR3 in amino acids: CASSQFGRVITYEQYF. CDR3 nucleotide sequence: TGCGCCAGCAGTCAATTTGGGAGGGTCATAACCTACGAGCAGTACTTC.

This clone was detected once. The genes are TRBV9 and TRBJ1-1; D call uncertain. In germline, CDR1 is SGDLS, CDR2 YYNGEE. Deletions cut 3 bases from V and 4 bases from J, with 16 bases between. The CDR3 is 15 residues long. The CDR3: CASSGGPAEGTEAFF. CDR3 nucleotide sequence: TGTGCCAGCAGCGGCGGACCAGCGGAAGGCACTGAAGCTTTCTTT.

The chain has TRBV5-1 and TRBJ2-1; 8 nucleotides agree with TRBD1. The CDR3 runs to 12 residues. The V segment lost 4 bases and the J segment 15 bases; nucleotides outside the gene matches: 9. Germline assignment: CDR1 SGHRS and CDR2 YFSETQ. CDR3 loop: CASSLTGASRFF. DNA for the CDR3: TGCGCCAGCAGCCTGACAGGGGCCTCTCGGTTCTTC. The whole variable domain, remainder taken from reference TRBV5-1 and TRBJ2-1, is KAGVTQTPRYLIKTRGQQVTLSCSPISGHRSVSWYQQTPGQGLQFLFEYFSETQRNKGNFPGRFSGRQFSNSRSEMNVSTLELGDSALYLCASSLTGASRFFGPGTRLTVL.

This clone has a single count. The chain combines TRBV5-4 with TRBJ2-5; no definite D call. The V and J ends lost 0 bases and 1 base respectively, with 7 bases between them. This CDR3 is 14 amino acids long. CDR1 and CDR2 from the germline V gene are SGHNT and YYREEE (reference sequence). CDR3 bases: TGTGCCAGCAGCTTGGGGTCGGGCCAAGAGACCCAGTACTTC. This sequence encodes CASSLGSGQETQYF.

The chain is built from TRBV27 and TRBJ1-2; 7 bases are a match to TRBD1. The germline gives CDR1 MNHEY, CDR2 SMNVEV (reference sequence). The V gene end was trimmed by 9 bases and the J gene end by 7 bases; junction bases not matched to a gene: 8. The CDR3 covers 12 residues. The CDR3 sequence is CASTDRVSGYTF. Written as DNA, the CDR3 is TGTGCCAGTACCGACAGGGTCTCTGGCTACACCTTC.

The chain joins TRBV27 to TRBJ2-7, with 11 positions matching TRBD1. This CDR3 has 15 amino acids. Germline V gene lookup returns CDR1 MNHEY and CDR2 SMNVEV (reference sequence). J gave up 6 bases and V 5 bases, and 9 bases lay outside the gene matches. The CDR3 region has the DNA TGTGCCAGCAGTCCCGGACAGGGGGCAGGTAGCGAGCAGTACTTC. It codes for CASSPGQGAGSEQYF.

The genes are TRBV7-2 and TRBJ1-6, with D possibly TRBD1 on 6 matching bases. V shed 6 bases and J shed 9 bases, with 15 bases lying between them. The CDR3 has 14 amino acids. Germline V CDR1 and CDR2: SGHTA, FQGNSA. The CDR3, as DNA: TGTGCCAGCAGACCCACAGGGACCGGTTCACCCCTCCACTTT. It specifies CASRPTGTGSPLHF.

This clone occurred a few times. The chain links TRBV5-1 to TRBJ2-5; TRBD2 matches 9 bases. The V gene end was trimmed by 0 bases and the J gene end by 9 bases; junction bases not matched to a gene: 12. The CDR3 loop spans 16 amino acids. Per germline, CDR1 SGHRS and CDR2 YFSETQ. CDR3 region: CASSLAPGLARGAQYF. The CDR3, as DNA: TGCGCCAGCAGCTTGGCTCCGGGACTAGCTCGAGGGGCCCAGTACTTC.

The chain combines TRBV9 with TRBJ2-3; 8 positions match TRBD2. Germline V gene sequence: CDR1 SGDLS, CDR2 YYNGEE. The trim removed 0 bases at V and 3 bases at J, leaving 3 bases unmatched. This CDR3 is 15 amino acids long. The CDR3 region is CASSVGSGITDTQYF. The CDR3 region has the DNA TGTGCCAGCAGCGTAGGTAGCGGGATTACAGATACGCAGTATTTT.

V usage is TRBV9 and J usage is TRBJ1-3; 11 bases align to TRBD1. Trimming at V came to 4 bases and at J to 5 bases, leaving 8 bases not matched to a gene. The length of the CDR3 is 16 residues. Germline V gene sequence: CDR1 SGDLS, CDR2 YYNGEE. The CDR3 spells CASSPQGQGVRNTIYF. In DNA form, the CDR3 reads TGTGCCAGCAGCCCCCAGGGACAGGGGGTCAGAAACACCATATATTTT.

The chain is built from TRBV19 and TRBJ2-3, with 12 bases identical to TRBD2. The CDR3 runs to 16 residues. Germline trimming cut 5 bases from V and 3 bases from J; bases unmatched to any gene: 6. Per germline, CDR1 LNHDA and CDR2 SQIVND (reference sequence). In nucleotides, the CDR3 is TGTGCCAGTAGTGCCCTAGCGGGAGGGCGGACAGATACGCAGTATTTT. This gives the protein CASSALAGGRTDTQYF. Supplemented by reference TRBV19 and TRBJ2-3, the full variable domain reads DGGITQSPKYLFRKEGQNVTLSCEQNLNHDAMYWYRQDPGQGLRLIYYSQIVNDFQKGDIAEGYSVSREKKESFPLTVTSAQKNPTAFYLCASSALAGGRTDTQYFGPGTRLTVL.

The chain employs TRBV7-6 and TRBJ1-3; D is unresolved. V dropped 5 bases and J dropped 4 bases, with 15 bases sitting between them. The CDR3 totals 15 residues. Germline V gene sequence: CDR1 SGHVS, CDR2 FNYEAQ. The DNA of the CDR3 is TGTGCCAGCAGCAACCCGGCCGGGAGAGGAAACACCATATATTTT. It yields the protein CASSNPAGRGNTIYF.

CDR3: CASSGTQNEQFF. CDR3 coding DNA: TGTGCCAGTTCCGGGACTCAAAATGAGCAGTTCTTC. This chain connects TRBV6-6 to TRBJ2-1; a possible D gene is TRBD2 (6 bases). The ends were cut back, 9 bases at V and 7 bases at J, with 13 bases in the middle. The CDR3 has 12 residues. CDR1 and CDR2 from the germline V gene are MNHNY and SVGAGI (reference sequence).

The chain is built from TRBV10-3 and TRBJ2-5; D is possibly TRBD2 (6 bases). This CDR3 has 15 residues. V was clipped by 2 bases and J by 7 bases, with 17 bases between them. Germline CDR1 ENHRY, CDR2 SYGVKD. CDR3 protein: CAISEDAVVGGTQYF. Here the CDR3 DNA reads TGTGCCATCAGTGAGGATGCGGTAGTCGGGGGGACCCAGTACTTC.